This T cell receptor (beta chain) was sequenced in a study of T-cell reconstitution after alpha-beta-depleted transplantation in children. Unique molecular identifiers were incorporated into the prepared TCRbeta library. TCRdb fed the PCR reads into MiXCR, producing one record per CDR3 protein. This sample carries about 110,000 distinct CDR3 sequences, around 10% of them seen once, and the ten largest clones take around 8.5%. This clonotype was found many times. The material was PBMCs from the stem cell graft donor, obtained from the stem cell graft. This clonotype was obtained from a human donor who donated a stem cell graft to a child with acute lymphoblastic leukemia.

CDR3 loop: CSVAGQGASGNTIYF. DNA for the CDR3: TGCAGTGTGGCGGGACAGGGGGCGAGTGGAAACACCATATATTTT. The chain employs TRBV20-1 and TRBJ1-3; 12 bases are a match to TRBD1. V lost 7 bases, J lost 3 bases, and 7 bases stayed unmatched. Germline-derived CDR1 and CDR2 are DFQATT and SNEGSKA (reference sequence). The CDR3 totals 15 residues.